This entry lists 3 T cell receptor beta chains sequenced from one sample in a study of blood T cell repertoires in COVID-19. Here immunoSEQ multiplex PCR was the method, and the copy in TCRdb shows in-frame clones only, minus some. This table holds hundreds of thousands of clones, roughly 85% found once. The sequencing sample was made of PBMCs or T cells enriched from blood (not recorded which). These receptors were obtained from a woman in her forties or fifties who had been exposed to COVID-19.

This clone was seen only once. The chain has TRBV27 and TRBJ1-1; the D is unclear. Trimming removed 2 bases at V and 4 bases at J, with 8 bases between. There are 13 residues in the CDR3. From germline, CDR1 is MNHEY and CDR2 SMNVEV (reference sequence). CDR3 sequence (DNA): TGTGCCAGCAGTTTAGGGTGGGCCACTGAAGCTTTCTTT. It translates to CASSLGWATEAFF.

This clone was seen once. The chain links TRBV24-1 to TRBJ1-2; a weak D match, TRBD1 (6 bases). V dropped 4 bases and J dropped 8 bases, with 13 bases sitting between them. Germline CDR1 KGHDR, CDR2 SFDVKD. The CDR3 sequence is 13 residues long. This CDR3 reads CATSESGVGGYTF. DNA of the CDR3: TGTGCCACCAGTGAGTCAGGGGTTGGAGGCTACACCTTC.

V is TRBV27 and J is TRBJ1-2, with 7 bases that match TRBD1. Per the germline V gene, CDR1 is MNHEY and CDR2 is SMNVEV (reference sequence). With 5 bases clipped from V and 8 bases from J, the junction kept 17 bases outside the gene matches. The CDR3 loop spans 16 amino acids. The CDR3 here is CASSPTTGAGLEGYTF. CDR3 DNA sequence: TGTGCCAGCAGTCCTACCACAGGGGCGGGATTGGAGGGCTACACCTTC.